One and the same sample provided the 14 T cell receptor beta chains below, sequenced in a study of Ad26.COV2.S vaccination and SARS-CoV-2 variants. Clones were sequenced by immunoSEQ multiplex PCR, and TCRdb holds only the in-frame ones, with some missing. Found here are hundreds of thousands of clones, roughly 90% of them singletons; the top ten hold over 1.3%. Treatment denoted: over 15 received Ad26.COV2.S at low or high dose, single or two shots; about 5 received placebo; per-sample allocation not given. Sampling was performed 63 days after the first vaccine or placebo injection. The sample was peripheral blood, taken in a trial of Ad26.COV2.S vaccine versus placebo. The receptors stem from a person between 18 and 65 years old who received the Ad26.COV2.S COVID-19 vaccine or a placebo.

The chain carries TRBV6-5 and TRBJ1-1; weak D call: TRBD1 (6 bases). The length of the CDR3 is 14 residues. V lost 7 bases and J lost 5, with 17 bases in between. Looked up from germline, CDR1 is MNHEY and CDR2 is SVGAGI. In DNA, the CDR3 is TGTGCCAGCACGCCCTGGGGGGGGCGGACTGAAGCTTTCTTT. Its translation: CASTPWGGRTEAFF.

V usage is TRBV9 and J usage is TRBJ2-2; 11 bases are a match to TRBD2. V shed 3 bases, J shed 7 bases, and the junction held 8 bases outside the gene matches. CDR3 length: 16 amino acids. CDR1 and CDR2 from the germline V gene are SGDLS and YYNGEE. The CDR3 loop is CASSALAGGQGGELFF. The CDR3 DNA reads TGTGCCAGCAGCGCGTTAGCGGGGGGGCAAGGCGGGGAGCTGTTTTTT.

The V call is TRBV19, the J call TRBJ2-3; D is perhaps TRBD2 (5 bases). The CDR3 runs 13 residues. Germline lookup yields CDR1 LNHDA and CDR2 SQIVND (reference sequence). With 4 bases removed from V and 6 bases from J, the gap between germline ends came to 11 bases. CDR3 bases: TGTGCCAGTAGTACCCGTAGAGGGGATACGCAGTATTTT. Protein sequence: CASSTRRGDTQYF.

This clone was detected only once. The J gene is TRBJ1-1, the V gene TRBV27; 9 positions match TRBD1. The CDR3 covers 14 residues. After removal of 5 bases from V and 4 bases from J, the junction contained 5 bases not matched to a gene. Germline V gene data show CDR1 as MNHEY and CDR2 as SMNVEV (reference sequence). CDR3 residues: CASSPWDRATEAFF. CDR3 coding DNA: TGTGCCAGCAGTCCGTGGGACAGGGCCACTGAAGCTTTCTTT.

The J gene is TRBJ2-1, the V gene TRBV29-1; D is possibly TRBD1 (5 bases). CDR1 is SQVTM and CDR2 is ANQGSEA in the germline V gene. The CDR3 runs 14 residues. V lost 4 bases and J 5 bases, leaving 15 bases between the germline ends. The CDR3 loop is CSVAPRVLDNEQFF. Here the CDR3 DNA reads TGCAGCGTTGCTCCCAGGGTCCTGGACAATGAGCAGTTCTTC.

The chain joins TRBV9 to TRBJ2-7; the match to TRBD2 covers 12 bases. The CDR3 contains 17 residues. The trim removed 3 bases at V and 0 bases at J, leaving 7 bases unmatched. Looked up from germline, CDR1 is SGDLS and CDR2 is YYNGEE. The chain's CDR3 is CASSAGLAGIYSYEQYF. As DNA, the CDR3 is TGTGCCAGCAGCGCCGGACTAGCGGGGATCTACTCCTACGAGCAGTACTTC.

This clone was recorded once. The rearrangement links TRBV11-2 to TRBJ2-1, with 12 nucleotides matching TRBD2. Germline lookup yields CDR1 SGHAT and CDR2 FQNNGV. Germline trimming cut 3 bases from V and 8 bases from J; bases unmatched to any gene: 14. The CDR3 is 18 residues long. This CDR3 is CASSFGPWASGRADEQFF. The CDR3 DNA reads TGTGCCAGCAGCTTCGGGCCTTGGGCTAGCGGGAGGGCGGATGAGCAGTTCTTC.

This clone was counted a few times. In DNA form, the CDR3 reads TGTGCCACCAGCAGAGGCGGCGGGGTAGGGGCCTACGAGCAGTACTTC. This sequence encodes CATSRGGGVGAYEQYF. The chain recombines TRBV15 with TRBJ2-7, with D perhaps matching TRBD2 (6 bases). This CDR3 region has 16 residues. The V gene's germline CDR1 is LNHNV and CDR2 YYDKDF (reference sequence). V was cut by 1 base and J by 2 bases, with 15 bases left in between.

The CDR3 spells CASRSETATEAFF. The CDR3 nucleotides are TGTGCCAGCAGGAGCGAGACCGCCACTGAAGCTTTCTTT. V usage is TRBV2 and J usage is TRBJ1-1; the D is unclear. The length of the CDR3 is 13 residues. Germline CDR1 is SNHLY and CDR2 is FYNNEI. Deletions cut 6 bases from V and 4 bases from J, with 12 bases between.

This clone appeared many times. The rearrangement joins TRBV5-1 to TRBJ2-4, with 9 bases that match TRBD1. Trimming cost V 4 bases and J 0 bases; bases outside gene matches: 8. Germline-derived CDR1 and CDR2 are SGHRS and YFSETQ. This CDR3 has 17 amino acids. Written as DNA, the CDR3 is TGCGCCAGCAGCGCTGGGGGACAGGGATTAGCCAAAAACATTCAGTACTTC. Translating gives CASSAGGQGLAKNIQYF. The variable domain in full, completed from reference TRBV5-1 and TRBJ2-4, reads KAGVTQTPRYLIKTRGQQVTLSCSPISGHRSVSWYQQTPGQGLQFLFEYFSETQRNKGNFPGRFSGRQFSNSRSEMNVSTLELGDSALYLCASSAGGQGLAKNIQYFGAGTRLSVL.

The rearrangement joins TRBV6-4 to TRBJ1-1; D is undetermined. Trimming left V 0 bases short and J 1 base short, with 3 bases between. The CDR3 contains 13 residues. Germline assignment: CDR1 MRHNA and CDR2 SNTAGT. CDR3 sequence reads: CASSDSRNTEAFF. DNA for the CDR3: TGTGCCAGCAGTGACTCACGGAACACTGAAGCTTTCTTT.

This sequence joins TRBV7-9 and TRBJ2-7; 10 positions match TRBD2. Germline V gene sequence: CDR1 SEHNR, CDR2 FQNEAQ (reference sequence). The CDR3 is 15 residues long. Trimming cost V 5 bases and J 4 bases; bases outside gene matches: 8. CDR3 in DNA: TGTGCCAGCAGCCTTCTAGCGGGAGTGGCTTACGAGCAGTACTTC. As protein: CASSLLAGVAYEQYF.

This clone occurred once. The J gene is TRBJ1-5, the V gene TRBV30; a possible D gene is TRBD1 (6 bases). V shed 2 bases and J shed 1 base, with 12 bases lying between them. The CDR3 has 15 amino acids. The germline gives CDR1 GTSNPN, CDR2 SVGIG (reference sequence). As DNA, the CDR3 is TGTGCCTGGAGTTCCCGGACAGTAAGCAATCAGCCCCAGCATTTT. Protein sequence: CAWSSRTVSNQPQHF.

The genes are TRBV11-2 and TRBJ1-2; 9 nucleotides match TRBD1. The V gene's germline CDR1 is SGHAT and CDR2 FQNNGV. CDR3 length: 16 amino acids. V shed 5 bases and J 4 bases; nucleotides not matched to a gene: 11. The CDR3 spells CASSAFPGTGRYGYTF. CDR3 bases: TGTGCCAGCAGCGCTTTCCCGGGGACAGGGCGCTATGGCTACACCTTC.